This TCR beta chain stems from a study of CD8 T cells in ankylosing spondylitis. Overall study findings and caveats: A TCR beta motif of 7 or 8 highly homologous variants appeared characteristic of ankylosing spondylitis blood.

Each TCR beta library was made by quantitative 5'-RACE that incorporated molecular barcodes. TCRdb processed the 5' RACE reads anew with MiXCR; each CDR3 protein has one entry. The table records approximately 130,000 distinct CDR3 sequences, roughly 11% of them present only once. This clonotype was recorded at least ten times. Its antigen remains unknown. Trimming cost V 5 bases and J 7 bases, with 24 bases left between them. The CDR3 has 16 residues. Germline CDR1 and CDR2: KGHSH and LQKENI. This receptor was obtained from a female donor with ankylosing spondylitis or in good health (not recorded which). The V call is TRBV18, the J call TRBJ2-7; tentatively, D is TRBD2 (6 bases). Source material: blood, either unsorted or a sorted T cell fraction (not recorded which). CDR3 region: CASSELARTQNGEQYF. In DNA, the CDR3 is TGTGCCAGCTCAGAACTAGCCCGAACGCAAAATGGTGAGCAGTACTTC.